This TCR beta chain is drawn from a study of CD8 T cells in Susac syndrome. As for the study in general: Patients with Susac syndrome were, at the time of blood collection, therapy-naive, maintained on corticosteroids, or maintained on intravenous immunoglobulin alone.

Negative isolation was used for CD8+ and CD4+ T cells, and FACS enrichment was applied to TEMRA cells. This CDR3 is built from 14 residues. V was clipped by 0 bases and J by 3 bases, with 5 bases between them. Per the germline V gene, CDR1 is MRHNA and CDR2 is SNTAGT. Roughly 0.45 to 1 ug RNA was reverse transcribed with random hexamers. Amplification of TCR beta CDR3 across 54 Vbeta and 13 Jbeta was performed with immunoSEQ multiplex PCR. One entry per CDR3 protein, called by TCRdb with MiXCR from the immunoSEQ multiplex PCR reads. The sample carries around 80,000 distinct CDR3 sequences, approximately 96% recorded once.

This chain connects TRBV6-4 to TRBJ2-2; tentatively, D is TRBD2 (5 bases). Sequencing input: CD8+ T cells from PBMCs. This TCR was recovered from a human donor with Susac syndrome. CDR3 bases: TGTGCCAGCAGTGACTCGCGGGACACCGGGGAGCTGTTTTTT. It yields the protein CASSDSRDTGELFF.